The entry below gives a single T cell receptor beta chain sequence along with its context. Antigen unknown. The authors ran the immunoSEQ assay, v3.0, at survey level. Produced via immunoSEQ multiplex PCR; TCRdb's table is partial and in-frame only. Among tens of thousands of clones, 82% were seen once, and the ten largest hold 14%. This record belongs to a study of long-term antiretroviral therapy in people with HIV. Study-level findings and limits: Blood was collected between the mid-2000s and the late 2010s, possibly under older ART regimens.

The J segment lost 7 bases and the V segment lost 5 bases, leaving 6 bases of the junction unmatched. The CDR3 has 14 residues. Germline-derived CDR1 and CDR2 are MNHEY and SVGAGI. The specimen was unsorted PBMCs, collected 2.9 years after starting antiretroviral therapy. The receptor was isolated from a man in his forties or fifties with HIV. The rearrangement links TRBV6-5 to TRBJ2-2, with 8 positions matching TRBD1. CDR3 nucleotides: TGTGCCAGCAGTCGGGACAGGAATGTCGGGGAGCTGTTTTTT. Translating gives CASSRDRNVGELFF.